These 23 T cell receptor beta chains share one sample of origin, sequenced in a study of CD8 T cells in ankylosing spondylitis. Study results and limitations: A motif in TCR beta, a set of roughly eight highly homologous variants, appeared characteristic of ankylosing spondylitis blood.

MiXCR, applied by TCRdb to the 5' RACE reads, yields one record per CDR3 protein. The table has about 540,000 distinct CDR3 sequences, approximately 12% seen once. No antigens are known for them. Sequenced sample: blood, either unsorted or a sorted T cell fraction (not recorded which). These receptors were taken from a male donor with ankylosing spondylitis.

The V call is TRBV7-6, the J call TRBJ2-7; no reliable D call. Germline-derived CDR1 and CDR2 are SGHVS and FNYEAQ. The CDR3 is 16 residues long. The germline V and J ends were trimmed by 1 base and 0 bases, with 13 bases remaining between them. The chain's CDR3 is CASSLGWRHSSYEQYF. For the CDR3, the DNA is TGTGCCAGCAGCTTAGGATGGAGACATAGCTCCTACGAGCAGTACTTC.

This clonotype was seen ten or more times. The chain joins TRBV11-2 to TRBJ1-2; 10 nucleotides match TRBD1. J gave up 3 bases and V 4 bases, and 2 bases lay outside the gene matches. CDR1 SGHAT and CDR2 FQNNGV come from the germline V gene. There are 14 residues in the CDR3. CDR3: CASSSGTGDYGYTF. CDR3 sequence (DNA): TGTGCCAGCAGCTCCGGGACAGGGGACTATGGCTACACCTTC.

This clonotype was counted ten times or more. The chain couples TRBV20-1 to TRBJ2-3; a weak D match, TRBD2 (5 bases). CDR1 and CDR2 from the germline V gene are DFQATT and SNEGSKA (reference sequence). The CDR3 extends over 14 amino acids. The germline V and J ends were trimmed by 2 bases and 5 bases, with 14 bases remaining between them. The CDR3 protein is CSARTWGVGDTQYF. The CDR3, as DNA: TGCAGTGCTAGAACTTGGGGAGTTGGAGATACGCAGTATTTT.

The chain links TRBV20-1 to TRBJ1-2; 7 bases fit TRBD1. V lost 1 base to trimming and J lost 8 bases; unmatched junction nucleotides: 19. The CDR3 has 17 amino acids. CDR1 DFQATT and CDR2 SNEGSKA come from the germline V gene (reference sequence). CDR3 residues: CSARAGDRASPFVGYTF. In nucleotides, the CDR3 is TGCAGTGCTAGAGCCGGAGACAGGGCCTCCCCCTTCGTAGGCTACACCTTC.

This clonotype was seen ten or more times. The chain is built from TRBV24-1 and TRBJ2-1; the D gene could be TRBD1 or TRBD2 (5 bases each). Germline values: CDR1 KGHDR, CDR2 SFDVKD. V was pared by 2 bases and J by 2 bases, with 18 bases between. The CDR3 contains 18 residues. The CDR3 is CATSDWGRDPLTYNEQFF. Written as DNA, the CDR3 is TGTGCCACCAGTGATTGGGGTCGGGACCCGCTAACCTACAATGAGCAGTTCTTC.

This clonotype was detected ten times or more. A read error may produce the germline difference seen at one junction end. CDR3 DNA: TGTGCCAGCGGTTTGGACAGGGATAATTCACCCCTCCACTTT. Its translation is CASGLDRDNSPLHF. J is TRBJ1-6 and V is TRBV12-3 or TRBV12-4; 8 nucleotides line up with TRBD1. This CDR3 comprises 14 residues.

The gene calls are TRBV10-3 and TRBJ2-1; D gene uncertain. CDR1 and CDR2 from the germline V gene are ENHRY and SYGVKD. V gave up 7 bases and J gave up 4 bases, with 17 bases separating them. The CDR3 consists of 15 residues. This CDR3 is CAITETDHPYNEQFF. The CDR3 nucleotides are TGTGCCATCACCGAGACGGACCATCCTTACAATGAGCAGTTCTTC.

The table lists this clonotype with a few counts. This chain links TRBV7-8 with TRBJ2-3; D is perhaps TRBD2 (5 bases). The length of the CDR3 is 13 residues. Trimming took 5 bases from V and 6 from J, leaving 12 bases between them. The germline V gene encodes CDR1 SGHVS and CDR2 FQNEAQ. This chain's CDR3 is CASSLPRGDTQYF. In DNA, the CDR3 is TGTGCCAGCAGCCTTCCTCGAGGGGATACGCAGTATTTT.

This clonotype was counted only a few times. The CDR3 sequence: CASSSRQGNMNTEAFF. The CDR3 DNA follows: TGTGCCAGCAGCTCCCGACAGGGGAACATGAACACTGAAGCTTTCTTT. This chain joins TRBV7-2 and TRBJ1-1, with 8 bases that match TRBD1. CDR1 is SGHTA and CDR2 is FQGNSA in the germline V gene. This CDR3 has 16 amino acids. J gave up 0 bases and V 4 bases, and 7 bases lay outside the gene matches.

The CDR3 loop reads CSARTLDTQYF. Written as DNA, the CDR3 is TGCAGTGCTAGAACCCTAGATACGCAGTATTTT. The chain joins TRBV20-1 to TRBJ2-3; D is undetermined. V was trimmed by 2 bases and J by 5 bases, leaving 5 bases between them. This CDR3 comprises 11 residues. The germline V gene has CDR1 DFQATT and CDR2 SNEGSKA (reference sequence).

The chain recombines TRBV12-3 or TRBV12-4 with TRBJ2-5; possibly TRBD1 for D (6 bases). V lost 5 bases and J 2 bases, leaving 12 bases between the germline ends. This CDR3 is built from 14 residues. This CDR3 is CASSTDRFQETQYF. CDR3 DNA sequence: TGTGCCAGCAGTACGGACAGATTTCAAGAGACCCAGTACTTC.

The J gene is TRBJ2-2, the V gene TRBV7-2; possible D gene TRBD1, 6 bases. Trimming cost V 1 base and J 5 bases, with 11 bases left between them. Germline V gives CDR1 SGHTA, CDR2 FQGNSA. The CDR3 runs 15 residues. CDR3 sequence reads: CASSLGYQGTGELFF. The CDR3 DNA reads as TGTGCCAGCAGCTTAGGATATCAGGGGACCGGGGAGCTGTTTTTT.

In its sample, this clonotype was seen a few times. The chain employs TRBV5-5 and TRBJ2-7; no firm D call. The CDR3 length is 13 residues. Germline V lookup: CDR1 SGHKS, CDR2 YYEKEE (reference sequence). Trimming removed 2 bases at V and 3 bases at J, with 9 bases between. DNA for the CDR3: TGTGCCAGCAGCTTCGGAGAAATCTACGAGCAGTACTTC. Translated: CASSFGEIYEQYF.

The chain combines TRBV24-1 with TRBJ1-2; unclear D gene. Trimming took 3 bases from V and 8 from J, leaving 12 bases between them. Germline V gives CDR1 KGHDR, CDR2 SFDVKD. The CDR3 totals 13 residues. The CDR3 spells CATSDPVTSGYTF. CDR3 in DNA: TGTGCCACCAGTGATCCGGTTACTTCCGGCTACACCTTC.

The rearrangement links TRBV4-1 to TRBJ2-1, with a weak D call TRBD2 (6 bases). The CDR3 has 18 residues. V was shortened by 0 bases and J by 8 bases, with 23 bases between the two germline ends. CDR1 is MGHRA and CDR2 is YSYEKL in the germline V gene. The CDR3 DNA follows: TGCGCCAGCAGCCAAGATGGGGGGTCAGGCGACTTTTCTGATGAGCAGTTCTTC. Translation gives CASSQDGGSGDFSDEQFF.

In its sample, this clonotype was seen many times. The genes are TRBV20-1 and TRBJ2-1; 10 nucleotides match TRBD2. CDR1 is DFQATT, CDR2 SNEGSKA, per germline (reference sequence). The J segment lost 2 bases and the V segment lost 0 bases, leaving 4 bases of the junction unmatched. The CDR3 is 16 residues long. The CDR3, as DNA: TGCAGTGCTAGAGACGGGGGACTAGCGCCCTACAATGAGCAGTTCTTC. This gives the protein CSARDGGLAPYNEQFF.

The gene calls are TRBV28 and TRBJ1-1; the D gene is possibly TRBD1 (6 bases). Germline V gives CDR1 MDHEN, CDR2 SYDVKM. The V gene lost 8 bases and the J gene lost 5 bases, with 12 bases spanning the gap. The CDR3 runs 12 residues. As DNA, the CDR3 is TGTGCCAGCGAGGGGGGTGGAACTGAAGCTTTCTTT. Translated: CASEGGGTEAFF. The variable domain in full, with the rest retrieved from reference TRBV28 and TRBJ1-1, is DVKVTQSSRYLVKRTGEKVFLECVQDMDHENMFWYRQDPGLGLRLIYFSYDVKMKEKGDIPEGYSVSREKKERFSLILESASTNQTSMYLCASEGGGTEAFFGQGTRLTVV.

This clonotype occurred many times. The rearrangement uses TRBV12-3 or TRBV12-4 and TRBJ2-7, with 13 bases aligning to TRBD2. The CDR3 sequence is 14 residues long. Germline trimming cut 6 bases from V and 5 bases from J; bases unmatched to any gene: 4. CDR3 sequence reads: CASSPGLAGDEQYF. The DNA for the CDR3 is TGTGCCAGCAGCCCTGGACTAGCGGGAGACGAGCAGTACTTC.

In nucleotides, the CDR3 is TGTGCCAGCAGCCAAGCCGAGAACATTCAGTACTTC. The encoded protein is CASSQAENIQYF. The gene calls are TRBV3-1 and TRBJ2-4; D not certain. CDR1 LGHDT and CDR2 YNNKEL come from the germline V gene (reference sequence). The CDR3 is 12 amino acids. V dropped 1 base and J dropped 7 bases, with 5 bases sitting between them.

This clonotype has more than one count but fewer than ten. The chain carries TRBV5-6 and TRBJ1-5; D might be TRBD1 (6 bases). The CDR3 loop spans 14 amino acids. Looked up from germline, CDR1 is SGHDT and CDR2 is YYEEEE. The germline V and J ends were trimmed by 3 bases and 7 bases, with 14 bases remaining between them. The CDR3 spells CASSWGAWGQPQHF. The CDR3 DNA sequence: TGTGCCAGCAGCTGGGGGGCTTGGGGGCAGCCCCAGCATTTT.

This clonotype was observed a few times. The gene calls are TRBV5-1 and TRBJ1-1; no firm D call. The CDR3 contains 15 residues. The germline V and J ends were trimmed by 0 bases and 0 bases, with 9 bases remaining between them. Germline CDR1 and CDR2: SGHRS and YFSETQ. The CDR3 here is CASSLAKGMNTEAFF. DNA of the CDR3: TGCGCCAGCAGCTTGGCTAAAGGGATGAACACTGAAGCTTTCTTT.

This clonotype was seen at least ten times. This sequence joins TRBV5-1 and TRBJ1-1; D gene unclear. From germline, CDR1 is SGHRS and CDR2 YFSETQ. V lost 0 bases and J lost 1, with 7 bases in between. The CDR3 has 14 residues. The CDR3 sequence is CASSLAQTNTEAFF. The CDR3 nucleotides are TGCGCCAGCAGCTTGGCCCAGACGAACACTGAAGCTTTCTTT. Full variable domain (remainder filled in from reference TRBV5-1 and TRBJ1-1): KAGVTQTPRYLIKTRGQQVTLSCSPISGHRSVSWYQQTPGQGLQFLFEYFSETQRNKGNFPGRFSGRQFSNSRSEMNVSTLELGDSALYLCASSLAQTNTEAFFGQGTRLTVV.

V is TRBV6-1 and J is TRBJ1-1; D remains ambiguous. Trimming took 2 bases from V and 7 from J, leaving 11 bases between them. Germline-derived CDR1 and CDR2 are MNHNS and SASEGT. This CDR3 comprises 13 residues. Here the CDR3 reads CASSETRYLEAFF. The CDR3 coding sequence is TGTGCCAGCAGTGAAACCAGGTACCTTGAAGCTTTCTTT.